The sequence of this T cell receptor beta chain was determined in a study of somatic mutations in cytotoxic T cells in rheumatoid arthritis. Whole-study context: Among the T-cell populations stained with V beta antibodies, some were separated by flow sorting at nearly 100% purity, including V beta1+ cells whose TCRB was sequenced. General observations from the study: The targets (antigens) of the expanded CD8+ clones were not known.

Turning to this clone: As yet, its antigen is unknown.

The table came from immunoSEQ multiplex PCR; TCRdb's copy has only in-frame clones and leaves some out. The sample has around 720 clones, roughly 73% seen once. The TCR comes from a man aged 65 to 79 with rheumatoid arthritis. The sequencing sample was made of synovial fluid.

CDR3 sequence reads: CASSIGQATNEKLFF. The CDR3 DNA reads TGTGCCAGCAGCATAGGACAGGCAACTAATGAAAAACTGTTTTTT. The J gene is TRBJ1-4, the V gene TRBV2, with 7 bases aligning to TRBD1. With V trimmed by 6 bases and J by 0 bases, 4 bases remained unmatched. The CDR3 runs 15 residues. CDR1 and CDR2 (germline): SNHLY, FYNNEI.